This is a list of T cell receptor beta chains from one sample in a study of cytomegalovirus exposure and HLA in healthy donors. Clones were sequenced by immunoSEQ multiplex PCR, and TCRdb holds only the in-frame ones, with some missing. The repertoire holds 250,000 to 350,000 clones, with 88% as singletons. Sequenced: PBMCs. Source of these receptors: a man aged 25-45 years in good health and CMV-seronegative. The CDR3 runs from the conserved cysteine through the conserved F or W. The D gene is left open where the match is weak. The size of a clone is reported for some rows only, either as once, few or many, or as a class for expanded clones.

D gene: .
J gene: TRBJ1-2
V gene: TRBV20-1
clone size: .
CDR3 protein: CSASWLRGYTF
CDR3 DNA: TGCAGTGCTAGTTGGTTGCGTGGCTACACCTTC

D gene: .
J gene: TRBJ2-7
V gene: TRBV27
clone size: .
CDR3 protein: CASSLMGGYEQYF
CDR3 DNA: TGTGCCAGCAGCCTAATGGGGGGATACGAGCAGTACTTC

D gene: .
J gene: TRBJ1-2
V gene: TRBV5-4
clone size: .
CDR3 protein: CASSLVGVTYGYTF
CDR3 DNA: TGTGCCAGCAGCTTGGTAGGGGTCACCTATGGCTACACCTTC

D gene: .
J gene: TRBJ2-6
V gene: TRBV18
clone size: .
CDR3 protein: CASSLRQGNSGANVLTF
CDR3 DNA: TGTGCCAGCTCGCTCCGCCAGGGGAACTCTGGGGCCAACGTCCTGACTTTC

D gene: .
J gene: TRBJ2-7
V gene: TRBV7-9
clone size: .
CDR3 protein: CASSPPSLSGEQYF
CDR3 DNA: TGTGCCAGCAGCCCGCCGTCCCTCAGCGGCGAGCAGTACTTC

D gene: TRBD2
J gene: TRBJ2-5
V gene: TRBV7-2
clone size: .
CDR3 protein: CASSSMHPQRGGQETQYF
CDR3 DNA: TGTGCCAGCAGCTCAATGCACCCCCAGCGGGGGGGCCAAGAGACCCAGTACTTC

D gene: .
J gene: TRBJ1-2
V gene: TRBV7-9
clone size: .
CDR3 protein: CASSSMITGSYGYTF
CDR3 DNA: TGTGCCAGCAGCTCCATGATAACAGGATCCTATGGCTACACCTTC

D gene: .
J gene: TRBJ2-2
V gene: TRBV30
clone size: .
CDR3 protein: CACTVGGGTGELFF
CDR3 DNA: TGTGCCTGCACCGTGGGGGGTGGCACCGGGGAGCTGTTTTTT

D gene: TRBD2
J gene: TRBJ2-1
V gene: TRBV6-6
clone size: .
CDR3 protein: CASSSRLAGGRQFF
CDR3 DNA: TGTGCCAGCAGTTCGAGACTAGCGGGGGGAAGGCAGTTCTTC

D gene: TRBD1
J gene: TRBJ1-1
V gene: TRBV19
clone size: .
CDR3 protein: CASSGQGLNTEAFF
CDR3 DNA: TGTGCCAGTAGCGGACAGGGGTTGAACACTGAAGCTTTCTTT

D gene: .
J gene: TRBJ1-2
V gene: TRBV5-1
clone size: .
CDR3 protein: CASSLGQSYGYTF
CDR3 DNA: TGCGCCAGCAGCTTGGGACAGTCCTATGGCTACACCTTC

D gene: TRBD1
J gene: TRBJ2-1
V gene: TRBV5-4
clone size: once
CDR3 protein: CASRPGQFAYNEQFF
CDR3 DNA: TGTGCCAGCAGACCGGGACAGTTCGCCTACAATGAGCAGTTCTTC

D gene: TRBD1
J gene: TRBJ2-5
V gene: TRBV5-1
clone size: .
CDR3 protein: CASSLTGREETQYF
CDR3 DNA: TGCGCCAGCTCCCTGACAGGGCGGGAAGAGACCCAGTACTTC

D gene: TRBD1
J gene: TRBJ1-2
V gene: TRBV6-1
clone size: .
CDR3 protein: CASRPGQSPYGYTF
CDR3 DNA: TGTGCCAGCAGACCGGGACAGTCCCCCTATGGCTACACCTTC

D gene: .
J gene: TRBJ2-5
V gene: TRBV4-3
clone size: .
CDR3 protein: CASSQDYLVQETQYF
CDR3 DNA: TGCGCCAGCAGCCAAGACTACCTTGTCCAAGAGACCCAGTACTTC

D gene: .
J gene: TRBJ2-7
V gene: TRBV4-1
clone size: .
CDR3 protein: CASSQTTGTRYEQYF
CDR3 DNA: TGCGCCAGCAGCCAGACGACAGGGACTAGATACGAGCAGTACTTC

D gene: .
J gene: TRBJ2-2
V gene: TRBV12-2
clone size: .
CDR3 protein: CASRSPCAQGPLCWIGELFF
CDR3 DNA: TGTGCAAGTCGCTCCCCTTGCGCCCAGGGGCCACTCTGTTGGATCGGGGAGCTGTTTTTT

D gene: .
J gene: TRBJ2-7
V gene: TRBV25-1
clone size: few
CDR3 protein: CASSDAGYYEQYF
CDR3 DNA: TGTGCCAGCAGTGATGCAGGTTACTACGAGCAGTACTTC

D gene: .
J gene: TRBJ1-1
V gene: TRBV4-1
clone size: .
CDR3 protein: CASSQDRAGNTEAFF
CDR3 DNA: TGCGCCAGCAGCCAAGATAGGGCGGGGAACACTGAAGCTTTCTTT

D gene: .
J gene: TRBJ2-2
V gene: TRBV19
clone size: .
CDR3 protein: CASSIIGGSGELFF
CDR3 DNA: TGTGCCAGTAGTATCATTGGCGGGTCCGGGGAGCTGTTTTTT

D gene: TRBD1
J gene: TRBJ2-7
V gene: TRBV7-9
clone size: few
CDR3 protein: CASSDRGRHEQYF
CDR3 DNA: TGTGCCAGCAGCGACAGGGGTCGTCACGAGCAGTACTTC

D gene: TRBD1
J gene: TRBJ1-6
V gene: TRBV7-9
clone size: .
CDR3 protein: CASSFPPGDRGRSPLHF
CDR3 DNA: TGTGCCAGCAGCTTCCCACCCGGTGACAGGGGGCGTTCACCCCTCCACTTT

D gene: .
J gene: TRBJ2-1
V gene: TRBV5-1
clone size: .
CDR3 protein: CASSFKRGYNEQFF
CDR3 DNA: TGCGCCAGCAGCTTCAAGCGAGGCTACAATGAGCAGTTCTTC

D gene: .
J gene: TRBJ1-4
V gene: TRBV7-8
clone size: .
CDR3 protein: CASSLVGTFNEKLFF
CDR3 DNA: TGTGCCAGCAGCTTAGTTGGGACATTTAATGAAAAACTGTTTTTT

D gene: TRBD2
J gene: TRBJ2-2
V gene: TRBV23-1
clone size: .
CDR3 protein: CASSQSEKRGNTGELFF
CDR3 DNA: TGCGCCAGCAGTCAATCGGAAAAGCGGGGGAACACCGGGGAGCTGTTTTTT

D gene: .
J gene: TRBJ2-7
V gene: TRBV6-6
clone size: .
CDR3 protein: CASSTTEGGWNEQYF
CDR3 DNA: TGTGCCAGCAGTACGACTGAGGGGGGGTGGAACGAGCAGTACTTC

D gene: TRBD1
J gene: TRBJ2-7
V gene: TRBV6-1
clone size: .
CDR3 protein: CASSSPGQGSYEQYF
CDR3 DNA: TGTGCCAGCAGTTCTCCGGGACAGGGCTCCTACGAGCAGTACTTC

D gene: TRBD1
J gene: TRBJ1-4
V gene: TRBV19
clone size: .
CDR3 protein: CASSLDRGREKLFF
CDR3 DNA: TGTGCCAGTAGTTTGGACAGGGGTCGGGAAAAACTGTTTTTT

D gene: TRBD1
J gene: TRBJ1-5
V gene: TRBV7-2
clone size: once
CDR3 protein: CASSRGTVNQPQHF
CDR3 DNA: TGTGCCAGCAGCAGAGGGACAGTCAATCAGCCCCAGCATTTT

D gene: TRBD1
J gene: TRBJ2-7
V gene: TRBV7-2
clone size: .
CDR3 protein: CASSLATPGGSRTPYYEQYF
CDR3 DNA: TGTGCCAGCAGCTTAGCCACCCCAGGGGGCTCTCGCACCCCTTACTACGAGCAGTACTTC

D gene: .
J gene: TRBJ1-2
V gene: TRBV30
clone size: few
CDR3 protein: CAWAPGLDGYTF
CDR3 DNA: TGTGCCTGGGCGCCGGGACTTGATGGCTACACCTTC

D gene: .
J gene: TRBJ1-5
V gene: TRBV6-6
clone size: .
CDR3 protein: CASTGGRAQPQHF
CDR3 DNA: TGTGCCAGCACCGGCGGGAGGGCCCAGCCCCAGCATTTT